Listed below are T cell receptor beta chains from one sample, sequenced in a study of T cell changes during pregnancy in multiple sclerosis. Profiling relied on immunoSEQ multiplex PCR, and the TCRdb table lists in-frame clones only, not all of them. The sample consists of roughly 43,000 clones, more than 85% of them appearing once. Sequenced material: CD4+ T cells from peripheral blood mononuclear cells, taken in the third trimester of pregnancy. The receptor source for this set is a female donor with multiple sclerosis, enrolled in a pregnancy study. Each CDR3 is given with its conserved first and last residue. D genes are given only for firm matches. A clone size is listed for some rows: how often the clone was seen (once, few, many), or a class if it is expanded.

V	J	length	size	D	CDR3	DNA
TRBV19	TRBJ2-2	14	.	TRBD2	CASRKREISGELFF	TGTGCCAGTAGGAAGCGGGAGATTTCCGGGGAGCTGTTTTTT
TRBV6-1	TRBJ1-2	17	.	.	CASSATVGQLNPRGYTF	TGTGCCAGCAGTGCGACAGTCGGACAGCTAAACCCGCGGGGCTACACCTTC
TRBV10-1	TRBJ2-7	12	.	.	CASSEQLGEQYF	TGCGCCAGCAGTGAGCAGCTAGGCGAGCAGTACTTC
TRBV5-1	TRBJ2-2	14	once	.	CASSPGLNTGELFF	TGCGCCAGCAGCCCGGGACTCAACACCGGGGAGCTGTTTTTT
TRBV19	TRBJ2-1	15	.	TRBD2	CASSWGGVLGDEQFF	TGTGCCAGTAGTTGGGGAGGGGTCCTTGGGGATGAGCAGTTCTTC
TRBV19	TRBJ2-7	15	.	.	CASSIEQGGAYEQYF	TGTGCCAGTAGTATCGAACAGGGTGGGGCCTACGAGCAGTACTTC
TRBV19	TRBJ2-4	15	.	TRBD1	CASSILSSGGNIQYF	TGTGCCAGTAGTATATTGAGTTCAGGGGGTAACATTCAGTACTTC
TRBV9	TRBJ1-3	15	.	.	CASSVGGGKRNTIYF	TGTGCCAGCAGCGTAGGGGGGGGTAAGAGAAACACCATATATTTT
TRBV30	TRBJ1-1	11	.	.	CAGGGVTEAFF	TGTGCCGGGGGAGGGGTAACTGAAGCTTTCTTT
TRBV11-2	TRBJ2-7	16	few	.	CASSSPAGTAPYEQYF	TGTGCCAGCAGCTCACCTGCCGGGACTGCGCCCTACGAGCAGTACTTC
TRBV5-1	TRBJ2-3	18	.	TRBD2	CASSPRTSDSRIANTQYF	TGCGCCAGCAGCCCAAGGACTAGCGATTCACGCATCGCAAATACGCAGTATTTT
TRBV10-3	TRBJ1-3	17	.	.	CAISERRGADLRNTIYF	TGTGCCATCAGTGAGAGACGGGGAGCAGATCTCCGAAACACCATATATTTT
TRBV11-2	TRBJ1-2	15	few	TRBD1	CASSAGQVANYGYTF	TGTGCCAGCAGCGCGGGACAGGTAGCTAACTATGGCTACACCTTC
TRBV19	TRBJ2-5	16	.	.	CASSTPRGATQETQYF	TGTGCCAGTAGTACCCCCCGGGGGGCCACCCAAGAGACCCAGTACTTC
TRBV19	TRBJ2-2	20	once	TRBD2	CASSIRRERPSGSAKGELFF	TGTGCCAGTAGTATAAGGAGGGAAAGACCTAGCGGGAGCGCGAAGGGGGAGCTGTTTTTT
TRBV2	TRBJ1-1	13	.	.	CASNLRRGTEAFF	TGTGCCAGCAATTTAAGACGCGGCACTGAAGCTTTCTTT
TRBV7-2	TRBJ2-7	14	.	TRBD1	CASSLAGQAYEQYF	TGTGCCAGCAGCTTAGCCGGACAGGCCTACGAGCAGTACTTC
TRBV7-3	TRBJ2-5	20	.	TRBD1	CASSLNPDRASGGRQETQYF	TGTGCCAGCAGCTTAAATCCAGACAGAGCGTCAGGGGGTCGTCAAGAGACCCAGTACTTC
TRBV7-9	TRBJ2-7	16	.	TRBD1	CASSHKGQLPGYEQYF	TGTGCCAGCAGCCACAAGGGACAGCTCCCGGGCTACGAGCAGTACTTC
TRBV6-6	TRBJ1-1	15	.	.	CASSLGGPMNTEAFF	TGTGCCAGCAGTCTGGGGGGACCCATGAACACTGAAGCTTTCTTT
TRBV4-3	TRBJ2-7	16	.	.	CASSQVGEGGSYEQYF	TGCGCCAGCAGCCAAGTCGGCGAGGGTGGATCCTACGAGCAGTACTTC
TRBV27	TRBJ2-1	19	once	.	CASSLSIGGIGTNYNEQFF	TGTGCCAGCAGTTTATCGATAGGGGGGATCGGGACTAACTACAATGAGCAGTTCTTC
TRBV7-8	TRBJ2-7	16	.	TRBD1	CASSLALSGQGSGQYF	TGTGCCAGCAGCTTAGCCCTATCGGGACAGGGGTCTGGGCAGTACTTC
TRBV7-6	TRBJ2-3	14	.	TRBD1	CASSSGQGANTQYF	TGTGCCAGCAGCTCGGGACAGGGGGCTAATACGCAGTATTTT
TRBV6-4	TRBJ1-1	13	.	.	CASSAGTNTEAFF	TGTGCCAGCAGTGCCGGGACAAACACTGAAGCTTTCTTT
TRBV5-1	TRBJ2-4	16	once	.	CASSSTGAGTKNIQYF	TGCGCCAGCAGCTCCACCGGGGCGGGGACCAAAAACATTCAGTACTTC
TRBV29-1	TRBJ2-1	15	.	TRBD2	CSVDLGSSGVNEQFF	TGCAGCGTTGATTTAGGCTCTAGCGGGGTCAATGAGCAGTTCTTC
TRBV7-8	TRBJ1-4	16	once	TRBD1	CASSGGGGRLNEKLFF	TGTGCCAGCAGCGGAGGAGGGGGCAGGTTGAATGAAAAACTGTTTTTT
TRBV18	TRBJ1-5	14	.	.	CASSPGGRNQPQHF	TGTGCCAGCTCACCCGGGGGGCGCAATCAGCCCCAGCATTTT
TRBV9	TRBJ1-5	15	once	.	CASSVSGVGNQPQHF	TGTGCCAGCAGCGTATCGGGAGTAGGGAATCAGCCCCAGCATTTT
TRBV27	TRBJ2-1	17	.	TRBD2	CASSGLAGGSSYNEQFF	TGTGCCAGCAGTGGACTAGCGGGAGGGAGCTCCTACAATGAGCAGTTCTTC
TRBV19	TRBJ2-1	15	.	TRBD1	CASSPGQGSIDEQFF	TGTGCCAGTAGTCCCGGACAGGGCTCAATCGATGAGCAGTTCTTC
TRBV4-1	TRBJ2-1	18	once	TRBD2	CASSQGTSGRAADGEQFF	TGCGCCAGCAGCCAAGGGACTAGCGGGAGGGCCGCTGATGGTGAGCAGTTCTTC
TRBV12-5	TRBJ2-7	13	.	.	CASGLTGTYEQYF	TGTGCTAGTGGTTTGACAGGGACCTACGAGCAGTACTTC
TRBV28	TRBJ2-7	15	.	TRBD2	CASSLWGGVSYEQYF	TGTGCCAGCAGTTTATGGGGGGGGGTTTCCTACGAGCAGTACTTC
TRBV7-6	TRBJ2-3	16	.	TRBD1	CASSLGTGDNTDTQYF	TGTGCCAGCAGCTTAGGGACAGGGGATAACACAGATACGCAGTATTTT
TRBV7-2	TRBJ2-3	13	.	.	CASSLDRDTTQYF	TGTGCCAGCAGCTTAGACCGGGACACGACGCAGTATTTT